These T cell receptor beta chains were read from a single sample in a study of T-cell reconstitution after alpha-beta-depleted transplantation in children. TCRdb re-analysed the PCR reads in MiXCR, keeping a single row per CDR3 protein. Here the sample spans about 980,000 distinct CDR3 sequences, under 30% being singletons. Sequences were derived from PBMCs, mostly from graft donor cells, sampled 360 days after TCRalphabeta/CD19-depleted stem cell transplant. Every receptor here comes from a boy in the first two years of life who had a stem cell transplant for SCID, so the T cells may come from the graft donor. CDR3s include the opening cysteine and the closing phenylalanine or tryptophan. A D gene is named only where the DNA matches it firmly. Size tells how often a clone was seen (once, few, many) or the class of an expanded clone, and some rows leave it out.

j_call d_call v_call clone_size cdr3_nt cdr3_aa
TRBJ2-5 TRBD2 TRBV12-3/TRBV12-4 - TGTGCCAGCAGTCCGACGGGACCGGGGGGAGAGACCCAGTACTTC CASSPTGPGGETQYF
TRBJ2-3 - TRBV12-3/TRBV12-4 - TGTGCCAGCAGTTTATTTGATTGGGGGGGCACAGATACGCAGTATTTT CASSLFDWGGTDTQYF
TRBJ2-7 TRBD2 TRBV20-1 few TGCAGTGCTAGGGCCCGACTAGCGGGGGGGCCCTACGAGCAGTACTTC CSARARLAGGPYEQYF
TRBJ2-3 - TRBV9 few TGTGCCAGCAGCCCACGTGGAGGCAGGAGCACAGATACGCAGTATTTT CASSPRGGRSTDTQYF
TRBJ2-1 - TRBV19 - TGTGCCAGTAGTACTCACACGGGGCCAGGGGAGCAGTTCTTC CASSTHTGPGEQFF
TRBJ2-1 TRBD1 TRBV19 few TGTGCCAGTAGTACCCCCGGGACAGGGCGGAATGAGCAGTTCTTC CASSTPGTGRNEQFF
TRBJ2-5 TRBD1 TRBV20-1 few TGCAGTGCTAGGGGACAGGCGTTCGAGACCCAGTACTTC CSARGQAFETQYF
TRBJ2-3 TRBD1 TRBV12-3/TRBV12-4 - TGTGCCAGCAGTTTAGGAGTCGGGACAGACTCCACAGATACGCAGTATTTT CASSLGVGTDSTDTQYF
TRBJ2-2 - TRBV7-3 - TGTGCCAGCAGCTTGCCACAGGGATCGTCTACCGGGGAGCTGTTTTTT CASSLPQGSSTGELFF
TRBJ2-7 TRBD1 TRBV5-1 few TGCGCCAGCAGCTTGGACAGGGGCACCCGCCCAGACTCCTACGAGCAGTACTTC CASSLDRGTRPDSYEQYF
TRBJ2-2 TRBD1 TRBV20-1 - TGCAGTGCTAGTCCCGGACAGGTGAACACCGGGGAGCTGTTTTTT CSASPGQVNTGELFF
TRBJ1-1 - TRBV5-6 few TGTGCCAGCAGCTTAAATGGCCTTTCGAACACTGAAGCTTTCTTT CASSLNGLSNTEAFF
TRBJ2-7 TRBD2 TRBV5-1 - TGCGCCAGCAGCATCGGGACTAGCGGGGGGCAATACGAGCAGTACTTC CASSIGTSGGQYEQYF
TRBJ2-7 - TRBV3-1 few TGTGCCAGCAGCCAGGACAGTTTGTGGCCCTACGAGCAGTACTTC CASSQDSLWPYEQYF
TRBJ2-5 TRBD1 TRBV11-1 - TGTGCCAGCAGCTGGCCTAAGTTTAAGGCAGGGGGACAAGAGACCCAGTACTTC CASSWPKFKAGGQETQYF
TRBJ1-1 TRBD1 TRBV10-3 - TGTGCCATCGGGGGACAGGGAGACACTGAAGCTTTCTTT CAIGGQGDTEAFF
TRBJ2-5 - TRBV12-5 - TGTGCTAGTGGTTTGGTCGGCCTACTTGAGACCCAGTACTTC CASGLVGLLETQYF
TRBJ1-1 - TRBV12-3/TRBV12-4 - TGTGCCAGCAGTTTGGGAGGGCCTATCCCGAACACTGAAGCTTTCTTT CASSLGGPIPNTEAFF
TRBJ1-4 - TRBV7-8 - TGTGCCAGCAGCTCTACTCAGACAACTAATGAAAAACTGTTTTTT CASSSTQTTNEKLFF
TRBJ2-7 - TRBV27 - TGTGCCAGCAGTTCCAAGGTTTGGAAGAGGGGACCCTACGAGCAGTACTTC CASSSKVWKRGPYEQYF
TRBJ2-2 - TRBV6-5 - TGTGCCAGCAGTTACGAACCCAGGGGCACCGGGGAGCTGTTTTTT CASSYEPRGTGELFF
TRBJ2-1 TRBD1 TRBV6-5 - TGTGCCAGCAGTTACTCTCGCGGGACAGGTGGCACTGAGCAGTTCTTC CASSYSRGTGGTEQFF
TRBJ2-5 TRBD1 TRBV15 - TGTGCCACCAGCAGGACAGGGTCGAAAGAGACCCAGTACTTC CATSRTGSKETQYF
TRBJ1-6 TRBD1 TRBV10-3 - TGTGCCATCAGTGACAGGGGGACGAATTCACCCCTCCACTTT CAISDRGTNSPLHF
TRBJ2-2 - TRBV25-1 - TGTGCCAGCACCACCCCCCCGGCAGGCTCGAACACCGGGGAGCTGTTTTTT CASTTPPAGSNTGELFF
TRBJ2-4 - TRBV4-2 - TGTGCCAGCAGCCAAGATCAAAAGGGCTTAAGGACCAAAAACATTCAGTACTTC CASSQDQKGLRTKNIQYF
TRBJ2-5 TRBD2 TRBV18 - TGTGCCAGCTCACCACTGCCGGGACTAATAGGAGAGACCCAGTACTTC CASSPLPGLIGETQYF
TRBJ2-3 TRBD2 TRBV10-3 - TGTGCCATCTCCTTAGGACTAGCCGGCACAGATACGCAGTATTTT CAISLGLAGTDTQYF
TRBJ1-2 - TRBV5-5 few TGTGCCAGCAGCTTATGGGGTGACTATGGCTACACCTTC CASSLWGDYGYTF
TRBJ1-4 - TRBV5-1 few TGCGCCAGCAGCAACCCAACGGAAAAACTGTTTTTT CASSNPTEKLFF
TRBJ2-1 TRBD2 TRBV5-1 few TGCGCCAGCAGCTCTAGCGGGGACCTTTACAATGAGCAGTTCTTC CASSSSGDLYNEQFF
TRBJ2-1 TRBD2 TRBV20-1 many TGCAGTGCTAGAGACGCCAGCGGGGGCTACAATGAGCAGTTCTTC CSARDASGGYNEQFF
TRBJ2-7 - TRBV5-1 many TGCGCCAGCAGCTCCGTCGGACCCTACGAGCAGTACTTC CASSSVGPYEQYF